This T cell receptor beta chain was captured by sequencing in a study of immune cell composition in non-small cell lung cancer. Notes on this clone: Antigen unknown.

This CDR3 spans 11 amino acids. V was trimmed by 8 bases and J by 4 bases, leaving 6 bases between them. Germline CDR1 is MNHNS and CDR2 is SASEGT. Study-wide findings and caveats: Overall clonality, unlike maximal tumour-associated clone frequency, did not predict TIL reactivity. Dominant in vivo tumour-associated clones were not shown to share tumour-reactive sequences. Squamous carcinomas (approximately 75%) more often had tumour-associated clones >0.5% than adenocarcinomas (roughly 35%). Smoking pack-years did not significantly correlate with tumour TCR-beta clonality.

Assay: immunoSEQ multiplex PCR; the TCRdb copy retains only in-frame clones and omits some. Of 750 to 1,000 clones listed, around 72% were seen once; the top ten hold roughly 14%. The normal lung sample lay at least 3 cm, and maximally far, from the tumour. The rearrangement links TRBV6-1 to TRBJ2-1; D gene unclear. The sample was non-adjacent lung tissue. The receptor comes from a human donor with non-small cell lung cancer. CDR3 DNA: TGTGCCAGCCTCTCATACAATGAGCAGTTCTTC. This encodes CASLSYNEQFF.